The 23 T cell receptor beta chains below come from one sample, sequenced in a study of T cell clones after liver transplantation. TCRdb's copy holds only in-frame clones and misses some; the assay was immunoSEQ multiplex PCR. The sample lists 15,000 to 20,000 clones; more than 75% were seen once. The starting material was CD8+ T cells from blood, obtained 48 to 50 months after liver transplant. The receptors derive from a human patient who received a liver transplant. Some T cells may originate from the graft donor.

The chain joins TRBV11-2 to TRBJ1-5; 8 bases are shared with TRBD1. With V trimmed by 4 bases and J by 13 bases, 6 bases remained unmatched. This CDR3 is 12 amino acids long. CDR1 and CDR2 from the germline V gene are SGHAT and FQNNGV. This chain's CDR3 is CASSYGQGQQHF. In nucleotides, the CDR3 is TGTGCCAGCAGCTACGGACAGGGCCAACAGCATTTT.

This chain uses TRBV7-2 with TRBJ2-7; no definite D call. Germline V gene data show CDR1 as SGHTA and CDR2 as FQGNSA. The length of the CDR3 is 15 residues. The V gene lost 1 base and the J gene lost 2 bases, with 12 bases spanning the gap. CDR3 DNA sequence: TGTGCCAGCAGCTTAGACTTTGGGGTGACCTACGAGCAGTACTTC. It yields the protein CASSLDFGVTYEQYF.

The sample holds a few counts of this clone. A much larger clone differs from this one at a single base, so this may be a read error. The sample has other DNA sequences that encode this CDR3 too. The genes are TRBV6-6 and TRBJ2-7, with TRBD1 matching over 10 bases. This CDR3 contains 14 residues. Germline assignment: CDR1 MNHNY and CDR2 SVGAGI (reference sequence). J was trimmed by 1 base and V by 5 bases; bases with no gene match: 2. The CDR3 coding sequence is TGTGCCAGCAGTCCGGGACAGGGGTCCTACGAGCAGTACTTC. Amino acids: CASSPGQGSYEQYF.

This rearrangement joins TRBV6-4 to TRBJ2-3; D is ambiguous. With 8 bases removed from V and 0 bases from J, the gap between germline ends came to 9 bases. Germline V lookup: CDR1 MRHNA, CDR2 SNTAGT. There are 13 residues in the CDR3. The CDR3 region is CASSGDSTDTQYF. CDR3 sequence (DNA): TGTGCCAGCTCAGGTGATAGCACAGATACGCAGTATTTT.

This clone came up many times. The rearrangement uses TRBV7-3 and TRBJ2-5; D possibly matches TRBD1 or TRBD2 (6 bases each). Germline CDR1 is SGHTA and CDR2 is FQGTGA. V shed 4 bases and J shed 2 bases, with 14 bases lying between them. This CDR3 contains 15 residues. CDR3 residues: CASSSVGGLQETQYF. The CDR3 nucleotides read TGTGCCAGCAGCTCAGTAGGGGGACTGCAAGAGACCCAGTACTTC.

This rearrangement joins TRBV27 to TRBJ1-6; D remains ambiguous. Germline V gives CDR1 MNHEY, CDR2 SMNVEV (reference sequence). The CDR3 is 13 residues long. V was cut by 5 bases and J by 3 bases, with 5 bases left in between. CDR3 sequence reads: CASSPVYNSPLHF. The CDR3 bases are TGTGCCAGCAGTCCAGTCTATAATTCACCCCTCCACTTT.

The chain combines TRBV27 with TRBJ2-7; D is uncertain. This CDR3 comprises 13 residues. Germline V gene lookup returns CDR1 MNHEY and CDR2 SMNVEV (reference sequence). V lost 3 bases and J lost 7, with 13 bases in between. The CDR3 protein is CASSFWTTGEQYF. The CDR3 DNA sequence: TGTGCCAGCAGTTTTTGGACCACCGGGGAGCAGTACTTC.

This clone was recorded a few times. The chain has TRBV2 and TRBJ1-1; a possible D gene is TRBD1 (6 bases). Germline V gene sequence: CDR1 SNHLY, CDR2 FYNNEI. Trimming stripped 4 bases from V and 1 base from J, with 10 bases between. This CDR3 comprises 14 residues. CDR3: CASSVRDTNTEAFF. The CDR3 nucleotides are TGTGCCAGCAGTGTCAGGGACACGAACACTGAAGCTTTCTTT.

This chain connects TRBV2 to TRBJ2-4; 12 bases map to TRBD1. J gave up 7 bases and V 8 bases, and 15 bases lay outside the gene matches. The CDR3 extends over 17 amino acids. CDR1 and CDR2 (germline): SNHLY, FYNNEI. CDR3 sequence: CASHIPGQGARGNIQYF. The CDR3 DNA reads TGTGCCAGCCATATCCCGGGACAGGGGGCTCGTGGGAACATTCAGTACTTC. The full variable domain, in which reference TRBV2 and TRBJ2-4 provide the parts outside the CDR3, is EPEVTQTPSHQVTQMGQEVILRCVPISNHLYFYWYRQILGQKVEFLVSFYNNEISEKSEIFDDQFSVERPDGSNFTLKIRSTKLEDSAMYFCASHIPGQGARGNIQYFGAGTRLSVL.

The chain has TRBV23-1 and TRBJ2-2, with a possible D match to TRBD1 (6 bases). TRBV23-1 is an ORF, with its function uncertain. Trimming removed 2 bases from V and 3 bases from J, with 13 bases in between. The CDR3 extends over 16 amino acids. The CDR3 region is CASSQQQGRDTGELFF. The CDR3 DNA reads TGCGCCAGCAGTCAACAACAGGGAAGGGACACCGGGGAGCTGTTTTTT.

This clone came up a few times. CDR3 nucleotides: TGTGCCAGCAGCTCGGTGGGGGGGCCTGAGCAGTTCTTC. Translation: CASSSVGGPEQFF. The chain is built from TRBV5-6 and TRBJ2-1; weak D call: TRBD2 (7 bases). CDR1 and CDR2 (germline): SGHDT, YYEEEE. The CDR3 runs to 13 residues. V dropped 3 bases and J dropped 9 bases, with 13 bases sitting between them.

The chain is built from TRBV21-1 and TRBJ2-1; whether TRBD2, the table's D call, matches the DNA was not checked. TRBV21-1 is a documented pseudogene. The CDR3 extends over 19 amino acids. The CDR3 coding sequence is TGTGCCAGCAGCAACAGACTAGCGGGGGGCCACGGACCCCACAATGAGCAGTTCTTC. Its protein product is CASSNRLAGGHGPHNEQFF.

This rearrangement joins TRBV13 to TRBJ2-7; TRBD1 aligns across 7 bases. With V trimmed by 4 bases and J by 2 bases, 2 bases remained unmatched. The CDR3 runs 13 residues. Germline V gives CDR1 PRHDT, CDR2 FYEKMQ (reference sequence). CDR3 loop: CASSSGTAYEQYF. Written as DNA, the CDR3 is TGTGCCAGCAGCTCGGGGACAGCCTACGAGCAGTACTTC. Variable domain in full (rest from reference TRBV13 and TRBJ2-7): AAGVIQSPRHLIKEKRETATLKCYPIPRHDTVYWYQQGPGQDPQFLISFYEKMQSDKGSIPDRFSAQQFSDYHSELNMSSLELGDSALYFCASSSGTAYEQYFGPGTRLTVT.

This clone has just a few counts. The V call is TRBV9, the J call TRBJ1-2, with TRBD1 as a possible D gene (5 bases). From germline, CDR1 is SGDLS and CDR2 YYNGEE. V shed 4 bases and J shed 8 bases, with 18 bases lying between them. The CDR3 contains 14 residues. The CDR3 region is CASSPSGALSGYTF. The CDR3 coding sequence is TGTGCCAGCAGCCCAAGTGGGGCCCTATCCGGCTACACCTTC.

The gene calls are TRBV5-6 and TRBJ2-1; TRBD2 agrees at 8 bases. Germline CDR1 reads SGHDT; CDR2 reads YYEEEE. The CDR3 totals 16 residues. V shed 0 bases, J shed 4 bases, and the junction held 6 bases outside the gene matches. The CDR3, as DNA: TGTGCCAGCAGCTTGGGAGCGGGAGCGGGGTACAATGAGCAGTTCTTC. Translating it yields CASSLGAGAGYNEQFF.

V usage is TRBV6-5 and J usage is TRBJ2-1, with 9 bases fitting TRBD1. The CDR3 length is 15 residues. Germline V lookup: CDR1 MNHEY, CDR2 SVGAGI. V lost 2 bases, J lost 6 bases, and 5 bases stayed unmatched. Written as DNA, the CDR3 is TGTGCCAGCAGTTACCGGGACAGGGTCGGCAATGAGCAGTTCTTC. This sequence encodes CASSYRDRVGNEQFF.

This clone showed up just once. The J gene is TRBJ2-1, the V gene TRBV6-6; either TRBD1 or TRBD2 may fit D (5 bases each). Germline CDR1 MNHNY, CDR2 SVGAGI (reference sequence). V dropped 1 base and J dropped 9 bases, with 7 bases sitting between them. The CDR3 consists of 12 residues. This CDR3 reads CASSYLGTEQFF. In DNA form, the CDR3 reads TGTGCCAGCAGTTACTTGGGGACTGAGCAGTTCTTC.

This clone was observed a few times. The chain combines TRBV10-1 with TRBJ2-7, with D possibly called TRBD1 or TRBD2 (5 bases each). V dropped 8 bases and J dropped 6 bases, with 23 bases sitting between them. This CDR3 is 15 amino acids long. Germline-derived CDR1 and CDR2 are WNHNN and SYGVQD (reference sequence). CDR3 region: CASGSWDGRAFEQYF. The DNA of the CDR3 is TGCGCCAGCGGCTCCTGGGACGGTCGGGCTTTCGAGCAGTACTTC.

J is TRBJ1-5 and V is TRBV27; D uncertain. Germline V CDR1 and CDR2: MNHEY, SMNVEV (reference sequence). V lost 2 bases to trimming and J lost 4 bases, with 9 bases between them. The CDR3 runs to 14 residues. As DNA, the CDR3 is TGTGCCAGCAGTTTAGGGGAAACAAATCAGCCCCAGCATTTT. It translates to CASSLGETNQPQHF.

This clone was seen only once. The chain has TRBV7-6 and TRBJ1-1; tentatively, D is TRBD1 (5 bases). CDR1 is SGHVS and CDR2 is FNYEAQ in the germline V gene. The V end was cut by 1 base, the J end by 8 bases, with 14 bases between. The CDR3 is 14 amino acids. As DNA, the CDR3 is TGTGCCAGCAGCTTAGGAGGGAACTCAGGGGAAGCTTTCTTT. Its protein product is CASSLGGNSGEAFF.

The J gene is TRBJ2-3, the V gene TRBV5-1, with 8 bases identical to TRBD1. The CDR3 runs to 15 residues. The germline CDR1 and CDR2 sequences are SGHRS and YFSETQ. Germline trimming cut 4 bases from V and 6 bases from J; bases unmatched to any gene: 10. The CDR3 protein is CASSPMADRGDTQYF. The CDR3 nucleotides are TGCGCCAGCAGCCCGATGGCCGACAGGGGTGATACGCAGTATTTT. Full variable domain (remainder filled in from reference TRBV5-1 and TRBJ2-3): KAGVTQTPRYLIKTRGQQVTLSCSPISGHRSVSWYQQTPGQGLQFLFEYFSETQRNKGNFPGRFSGRQFSNSRSEMNVSTLELGDSALYLCASSPMADRGDTQYFGPGTRLTVL.

The rearrangement uses TRBV2 and TRBJ2-7; 10 bases are shared with TRBD2. The CDR3 loop spans 19 amino acids. Germline V gives CDR1 SNHLY, CDR2 FYNNEI. With 10 bases clipped from V and 5 bases from J, the junction kept 26 bases outside the gene matches. The CDR3 sequence is CAINRQRSKLAGGEDEQYF. DNA of the CDR3: TGTGCCATCAATAGACAGCGTTCTAAGTTAGCGGGAGGAGAGGACGAGCAGTACTTC.

The genes are TRBV6-6 and TRBJ2-7; TRBD1 matches 10 bases. CDR1 and CDR2 (germline): MNHNY, SVGAGI (reference sequence). The CDR3 length is 16 residues. Trimming removed 5 bases from V and 8 bases from J; junction bases left unmatched: 15. The CDR3 DNA follows: TGTGCCAGCAGTGGGACAGGGGCAGAGACTACGGGGAAGCAGTACTTC. Its protein is CASSGTGAETTGKQYF.